This T cell receptor beta chain is from a study of T cell responses to AZD1222 COVID-19 vaccine. Findings and caveats of the study: After two AZD1222 doses, spike-specific TCR breadth and depth rose versus day 0. A mostly white British donor set with more females was recruited, and clonal diversity was possibly underestimated.

Comment on this clone: Its antigen is unidentified.

The repertoire was sequenced with immunoSEQ multiplex PCR; TCRdb's copy has only in-frame clones and lacks some. The sample includes about 120,000 clones, 88% of them seen just once. Germline CDR1 and CDR2: SGDLS and YYNGEE. The length of the CDR3 is 14 residues. The V end lost 4 bases, the J end lost 4 bases, and 14 bases lay between the germline ends. The chain combines TRBV9 with TRBJ1-2; D gene ambiguous. The TCR sequence derives from an adult in good health. Sequencing used peripheral blood, obtained on day 0 of AZD1222 vaccination. CDR3 region: CASSPSEGTYGYTF. Written as DNA, the CDR3 is TGTGCCAGCAGCCCGTCAGAGGGCACCTATGGCTACACCTTC.